This is a list of T cell receptor beta chains from one sample in a study of cytomegalovirus exposure and HLA in healthy donors. Clones were sequenced by immunoSEQ multiplex PCR, and TCRdb holds only the in-frame ones, with some missing. The data hold 210,000 or so clones, with around 88% observed a single time. Sequencing used PBMCs. These receptors all come from a woman aged 18 to 35 in good health and CMV-seronegative. CDR3s leave out the opening cysteine and the closing phenylalanine or tryptophan. D genes are given only for firm matches.

V gene,J gene,D gene,CDR3 length,CDR3 protein
TRBV27,TRBJ2-3,.,10,ASSRSADTQY
TRBV19,TRBJ1-1,TRBD1,10,ASSLQGTEAF
TRBV6-4,TRBJ1-2,.,12,ASSPDSVTYGYT
TRBV7-2,TRBJ2-7,.,12,ASSLARGAYEQY
TRBV21-1,TRBJ1-5,.,15,ASSKVGAGRSNQPQH
TRBV7-8,TRBJ1-5,.,12,ASSHRDYNQPQH
TRBV9,TRBJ2-5,.,15,ASSPPFRTALQETQY
TRBV6-6,TRBJ1-2,.,11,ASSSDGLYGYT
TRBV4-3,TRBJ1-2,TRBD1,13,ASSPGQGGRYGYT
TRBV7-8,TRBJ1-5,.,11,ASSSGFVEPQH
TRBV6-1,TRBJ2-7,TRBD1,12,ASSLQGAYYEQY
TRBV19,TRBJ1-5,.,14,ASSDRGVYSNQPQH
TRBV11-2,TRBJ2-4,.,15,ASSLDDPSGTKNIQY
TRBV4-1,.,TRBD2,16,ASSPLAGANRRRHEQY
TRBV7-9,TRBJ1-4,.,12,ASSQRGGNEKLF
TRBV27,TRBJ1-5,.,12,ASSPHNSNQPQH
TRBV6-1,TRBJ1-3,.,11,ASSEFGGNTIY
TRBV18,TRBJ2-5,.,12,ASSPGAAQETQY
TRBV6-6,TRBJ1-1,.,12,ASSWTDQGTEAF
TRBV6-7,TRBJ2-6,.,10,ASSYRASHGA
TRBV6-5,TRBJ1-1,.,11,ASSYISGAEAF
TRBV7-7,TRBJ2-1,.,12,ASSFSTNNNEQF
TRBV5-1,TRBJ2-7,TRBD2,14,ASSLVGGRGTYEQY
TRBV2,TRBJ2-3,.,14,ASSEALQIITDTQY
TRBV9,TRBJ1-2,.,10,ASSVEYGGYT
TRBV7-6,TRBJ2-7,.,12,ASSPMDYSYEQY
TRBV5-1,TRBJ1-6,.,12,ASSLEAYSSPLH
TRBV18,TRBJ2-7,TRBD2,12,ASSPGLAGYEQY
TRBV7-9,TRBJ1-4,.,16,ASSTRASHMWTNEKLF
TRBV11-3,TRBJ1-1,TRBD1,13,ASSLTRTGNTEAF
TRBV5-1,TRBJ2-1,TRBD2,18,ASSLLGTSGGPSSYNEQF
TRBV7-8,TRBJ1-2,TRBD1,14,ASSLGTGIFNYGYT
TRBV30,TRBJ2-2,.,14,AWSGYPGQNTGELF
TRBV7-2,TRBJ2-3,.,14,ASSLSKRVGADTQY
TRBV19,TRBJ2-2,.,13,ASSPSAGVPGELF
TRBV25-1,TRBJ2-7,TRBD1,13,ASTPLTGAVVEQY
TRBV7-8,TRBJ1-5,.,12,ASSFISTDQPQH
TRBV5-1,TRBJ2-7,TRBD2,12,ASSSLADSYEQY
TRBV6-6,TRBJ1-3,.,13,ASSRAGVSGNTIY
TRBV4-2,TRBJ1-6,.,12,ASSQDRGNSPLH
TRBV5-1,TRBJ2-1,.,11,ASSSRGNNEQF
TRBV27,TRBJ2-3,.,15,ASSFSLGLGGGGTQY
TRBV6-4,TRBJ2-1,TRBD2,13,ASSSQEREVNEQF
TRBV30,TRBJ2-5,TRBD1,14,AWTDPGQGAPETQY
TRBV4-1,TRBJ2-1,.,14,ASSQVDILSYNEQF
TRBV4-3,TRBJ2-7,.,11,ASSQVSGDEQY
TRBV19,TRBJ2-3,TRBD2,15,ASSKRGGQGSTDTQY
TRBV4-3,TRBJ1-2,.,12,ASSQSLANYGYT
TRBV4-2,TRBJ2-5,.,11,ASSQGQQETQY
TRBV4-3,TRBJ1-2,.,14,ASSPDSLRNYYGYT
TRBV19,TRBJ1-4,TRBD1,13,ASSRADRENEKLF
TRBV15,TRBJ1-1,.,9,ATRGNTEAF
TRBV4-2,TRBJ2-1,TRBD2,16,ASSQDSRLAGVDNEQF
TRBV27,TRBJ2-7,.,14,ASSPITPGHAYEQY
TRBV7-9,TRBJ1-1,.,13,ASSPVFGRNTEAF
TRBV18,TRBJ1-1,TRBD1,15,ASSPLIMGQGNTEAF
TRBV4-3,TRBJ1-2,.,15,ASSQDDREGTNYGYT